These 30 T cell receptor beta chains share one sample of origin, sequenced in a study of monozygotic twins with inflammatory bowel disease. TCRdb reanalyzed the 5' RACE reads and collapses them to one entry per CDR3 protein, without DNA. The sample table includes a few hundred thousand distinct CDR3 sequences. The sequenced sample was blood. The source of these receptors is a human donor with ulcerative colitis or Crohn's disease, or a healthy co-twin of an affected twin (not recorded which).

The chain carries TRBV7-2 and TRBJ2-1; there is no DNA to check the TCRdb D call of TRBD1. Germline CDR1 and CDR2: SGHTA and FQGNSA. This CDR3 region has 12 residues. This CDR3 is CASSLNGTPRIF. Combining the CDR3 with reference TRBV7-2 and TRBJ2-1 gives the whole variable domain GAGVSQSPSNKVTEKGKDVELRCDPISGHTALYWYRQSLGQGLEFLIYFQGNSAPDKSGLPSDRFSAERTGGSVSTLTIQRTQQEDSAVYLCASSLNGTPRIFGPGTRLTVL.

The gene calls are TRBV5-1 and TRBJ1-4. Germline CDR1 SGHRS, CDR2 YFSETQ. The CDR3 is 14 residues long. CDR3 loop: CASSLTAGNEKLFF.

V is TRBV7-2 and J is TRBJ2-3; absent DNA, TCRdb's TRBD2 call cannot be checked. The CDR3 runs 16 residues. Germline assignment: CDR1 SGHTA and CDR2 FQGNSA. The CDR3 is CASSSPGSRRADTQYF.

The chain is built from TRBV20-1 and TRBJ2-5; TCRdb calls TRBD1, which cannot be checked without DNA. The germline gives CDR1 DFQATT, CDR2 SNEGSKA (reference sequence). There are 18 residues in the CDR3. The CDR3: CSARDPGTGRGTQETQYF.

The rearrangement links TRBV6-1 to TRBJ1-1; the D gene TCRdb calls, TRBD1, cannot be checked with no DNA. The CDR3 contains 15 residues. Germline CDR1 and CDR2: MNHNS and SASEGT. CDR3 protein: CASTSRNRANTEAFF.

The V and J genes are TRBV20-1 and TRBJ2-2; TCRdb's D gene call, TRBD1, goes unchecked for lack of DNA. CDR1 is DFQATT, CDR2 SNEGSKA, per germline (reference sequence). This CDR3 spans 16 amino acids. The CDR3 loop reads CSARDIAQGAAGELFF.

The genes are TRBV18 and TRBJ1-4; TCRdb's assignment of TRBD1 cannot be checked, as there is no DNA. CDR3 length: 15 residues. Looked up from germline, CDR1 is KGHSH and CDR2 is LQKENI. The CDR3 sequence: CASSRDRGPEQKLFF.

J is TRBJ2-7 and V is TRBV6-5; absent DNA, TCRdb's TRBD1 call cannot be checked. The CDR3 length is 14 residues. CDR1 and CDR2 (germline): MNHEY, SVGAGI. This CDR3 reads CASSYFKGLGEQYF.

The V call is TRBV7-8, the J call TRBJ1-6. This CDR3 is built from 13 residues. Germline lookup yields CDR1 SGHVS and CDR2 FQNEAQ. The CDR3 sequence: CASSSGLEAPLHF.

This chain's CDR3 is CASSPPGAPSSYEQYF. The chain joins TRBV6-1 to TRBJ2-7; TCRdb picks TRBD1, but there is no DNA to check that call. The CDR3 sequence is 16 residues long. Germline V gives CDR1 MNHNS, CDR2 SASEGT.

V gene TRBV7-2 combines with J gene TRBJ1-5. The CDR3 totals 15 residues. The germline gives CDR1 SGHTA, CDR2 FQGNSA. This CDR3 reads CASASDRALPQPQHF.

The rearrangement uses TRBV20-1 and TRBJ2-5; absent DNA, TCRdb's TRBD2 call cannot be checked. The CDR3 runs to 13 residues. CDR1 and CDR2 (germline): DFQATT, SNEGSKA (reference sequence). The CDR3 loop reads CSAPTSTQETQYF.

The CDR3 spells CASSPSISRGSHEQYF. The rearrangement uses TRBV14 and TRBJ2-7; TCRdb returns TRBD2, unconfirmable since there is no DNA. Germline-derived CDR1 and CDR2 are SGHDN and FVKESK. There are 16 residues in the CDR3.

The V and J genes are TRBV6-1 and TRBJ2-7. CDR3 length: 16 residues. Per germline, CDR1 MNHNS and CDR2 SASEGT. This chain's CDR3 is CASRLHSATQSYEQYF.

This chain's CDR3 is CASSPQWEKGENYGYTF. The rearrangement links TRBV18 to TRBJ1-2. Germline lookup yields CDR1 KGHSH and CDR2 LQKENI. The CDR3 has 17 residues.

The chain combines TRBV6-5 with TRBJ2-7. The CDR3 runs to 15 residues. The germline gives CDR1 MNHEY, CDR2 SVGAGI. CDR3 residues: CASSLVAGRTYEQYF.

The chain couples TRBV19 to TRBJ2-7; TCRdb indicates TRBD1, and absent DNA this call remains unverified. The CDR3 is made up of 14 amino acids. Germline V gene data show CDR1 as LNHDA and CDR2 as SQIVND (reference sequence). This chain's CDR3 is CASSPGTVPYEQYF.

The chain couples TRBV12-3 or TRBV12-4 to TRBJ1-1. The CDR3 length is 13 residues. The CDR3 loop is CASSLIGEEEAFF.

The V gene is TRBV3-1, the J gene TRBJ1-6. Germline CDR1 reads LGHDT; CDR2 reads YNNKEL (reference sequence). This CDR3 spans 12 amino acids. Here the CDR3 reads CASSQEPLPLHF.

The CDR3 is CASRHNPFYGGGQREKLFF. V gene TRBV6-1 combines with J gene TRBJ1-4; TCRdb lists TRBD1, though no DNA is available to test this call. CDR1 and CDR2 (germline): MNHNS, SASEGT. The CDR3 has 19 amino acids.

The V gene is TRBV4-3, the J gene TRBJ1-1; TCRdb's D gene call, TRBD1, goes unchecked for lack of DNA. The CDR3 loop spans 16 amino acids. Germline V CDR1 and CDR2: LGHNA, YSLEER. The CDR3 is CASSQGTQALNTEAFF.

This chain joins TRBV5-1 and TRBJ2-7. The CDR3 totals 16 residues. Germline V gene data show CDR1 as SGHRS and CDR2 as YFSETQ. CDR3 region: CASSLAVVASSYEQYF.

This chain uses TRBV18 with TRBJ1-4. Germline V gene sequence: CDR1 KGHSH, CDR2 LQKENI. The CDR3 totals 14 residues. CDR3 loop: CASSPPGENEKLFF.

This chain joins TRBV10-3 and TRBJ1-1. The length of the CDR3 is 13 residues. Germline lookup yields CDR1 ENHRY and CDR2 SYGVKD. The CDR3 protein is CAISKREDTEAFF.

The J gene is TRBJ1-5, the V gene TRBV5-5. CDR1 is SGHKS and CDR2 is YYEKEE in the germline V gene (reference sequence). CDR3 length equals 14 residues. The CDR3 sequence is CASSPDGTNQPQHF.

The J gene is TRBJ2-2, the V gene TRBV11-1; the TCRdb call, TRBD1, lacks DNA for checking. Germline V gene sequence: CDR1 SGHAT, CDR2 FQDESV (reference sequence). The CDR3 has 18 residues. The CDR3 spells CASKNDRGRVLPTGELFF.

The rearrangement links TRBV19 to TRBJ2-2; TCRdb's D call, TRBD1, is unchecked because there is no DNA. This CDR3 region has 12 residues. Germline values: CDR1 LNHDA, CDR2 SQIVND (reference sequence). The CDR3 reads CASGRLNGELFF.

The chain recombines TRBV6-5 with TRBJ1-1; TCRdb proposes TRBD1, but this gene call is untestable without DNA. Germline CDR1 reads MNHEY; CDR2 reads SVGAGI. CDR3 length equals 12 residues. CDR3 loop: CASSYHQGEAFF.

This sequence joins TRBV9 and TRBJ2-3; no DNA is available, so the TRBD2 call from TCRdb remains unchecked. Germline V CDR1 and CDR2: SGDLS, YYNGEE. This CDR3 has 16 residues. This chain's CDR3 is CASTPRARHSTDTQYF.

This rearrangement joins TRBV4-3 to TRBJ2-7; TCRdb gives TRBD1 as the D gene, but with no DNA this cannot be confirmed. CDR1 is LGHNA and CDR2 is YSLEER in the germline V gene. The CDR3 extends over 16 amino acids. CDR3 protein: CASSQAYPPGFDEQYF.